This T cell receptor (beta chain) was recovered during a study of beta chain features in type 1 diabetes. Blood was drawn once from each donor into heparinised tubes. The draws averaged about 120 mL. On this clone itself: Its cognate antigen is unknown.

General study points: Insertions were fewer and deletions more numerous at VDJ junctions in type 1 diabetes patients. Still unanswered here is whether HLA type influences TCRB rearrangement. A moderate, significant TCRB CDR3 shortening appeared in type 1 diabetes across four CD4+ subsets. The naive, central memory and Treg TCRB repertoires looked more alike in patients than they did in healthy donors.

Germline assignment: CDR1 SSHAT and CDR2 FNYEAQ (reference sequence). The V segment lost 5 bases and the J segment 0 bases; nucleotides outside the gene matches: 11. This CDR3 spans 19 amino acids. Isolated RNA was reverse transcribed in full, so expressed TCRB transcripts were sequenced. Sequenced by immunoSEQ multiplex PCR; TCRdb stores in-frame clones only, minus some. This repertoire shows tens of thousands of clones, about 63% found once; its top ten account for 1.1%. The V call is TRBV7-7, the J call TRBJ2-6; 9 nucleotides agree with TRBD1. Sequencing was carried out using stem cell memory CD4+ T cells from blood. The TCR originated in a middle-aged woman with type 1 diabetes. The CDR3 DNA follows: TGTGCCAGCAGCCAAAGACCGGGACAGGGAATCTCTGGGGCCAACGTCCTGACTTTC. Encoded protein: CASSQRPGQGISGANVLTF.